The clone carrying this T cell receptor (beta chain) was detected ten times or more. Investigators prepared the TCR beta libraries by applying iRepertoire HTBI primers and Arm-PCR of CDR3 regions. TCRdb called the multiplex PCR reads again in MiXCR, with one record for every CDR3 protein. The sample lists just over 600,000 distinct CDR3 sequences; around 17% were seen once. This sample stems from a study of regulatory T cells in long-lasting Graves disease. This CDR3 is built from 13 residues. Trimming left V 4 bases short and J 5 bases short, with 12 bases between. Per germline, CDR1 LGHDT and CDR2 YNNKEL (reference sequence). Time point given: newly diagnosed GD, antithyroid drugs for less than 3 months. From PBMCs, RNA was extracted and then used to make the TCR library. The same specimen was also included in a second study, on T cells in Graves' hyperthyroidism and ophthalmopathy.

The chain recombines TRBV3-1 with TRBJ2-7; D may be TRBD1 (6 bases). Sample: peripheral blood mononuclear cells (PBMCs), taken at new diagnosis, from a patient treated with antithyroid drugs. The clonotype was recovered from a woman aged 25 to 45 with Graves disease. The CDR3 spells CASSPNRANEQYF. CDR3 DNA: TGTGCCAGCAGCCCCAACAGGGCCAACGAGCAGTACTTC.